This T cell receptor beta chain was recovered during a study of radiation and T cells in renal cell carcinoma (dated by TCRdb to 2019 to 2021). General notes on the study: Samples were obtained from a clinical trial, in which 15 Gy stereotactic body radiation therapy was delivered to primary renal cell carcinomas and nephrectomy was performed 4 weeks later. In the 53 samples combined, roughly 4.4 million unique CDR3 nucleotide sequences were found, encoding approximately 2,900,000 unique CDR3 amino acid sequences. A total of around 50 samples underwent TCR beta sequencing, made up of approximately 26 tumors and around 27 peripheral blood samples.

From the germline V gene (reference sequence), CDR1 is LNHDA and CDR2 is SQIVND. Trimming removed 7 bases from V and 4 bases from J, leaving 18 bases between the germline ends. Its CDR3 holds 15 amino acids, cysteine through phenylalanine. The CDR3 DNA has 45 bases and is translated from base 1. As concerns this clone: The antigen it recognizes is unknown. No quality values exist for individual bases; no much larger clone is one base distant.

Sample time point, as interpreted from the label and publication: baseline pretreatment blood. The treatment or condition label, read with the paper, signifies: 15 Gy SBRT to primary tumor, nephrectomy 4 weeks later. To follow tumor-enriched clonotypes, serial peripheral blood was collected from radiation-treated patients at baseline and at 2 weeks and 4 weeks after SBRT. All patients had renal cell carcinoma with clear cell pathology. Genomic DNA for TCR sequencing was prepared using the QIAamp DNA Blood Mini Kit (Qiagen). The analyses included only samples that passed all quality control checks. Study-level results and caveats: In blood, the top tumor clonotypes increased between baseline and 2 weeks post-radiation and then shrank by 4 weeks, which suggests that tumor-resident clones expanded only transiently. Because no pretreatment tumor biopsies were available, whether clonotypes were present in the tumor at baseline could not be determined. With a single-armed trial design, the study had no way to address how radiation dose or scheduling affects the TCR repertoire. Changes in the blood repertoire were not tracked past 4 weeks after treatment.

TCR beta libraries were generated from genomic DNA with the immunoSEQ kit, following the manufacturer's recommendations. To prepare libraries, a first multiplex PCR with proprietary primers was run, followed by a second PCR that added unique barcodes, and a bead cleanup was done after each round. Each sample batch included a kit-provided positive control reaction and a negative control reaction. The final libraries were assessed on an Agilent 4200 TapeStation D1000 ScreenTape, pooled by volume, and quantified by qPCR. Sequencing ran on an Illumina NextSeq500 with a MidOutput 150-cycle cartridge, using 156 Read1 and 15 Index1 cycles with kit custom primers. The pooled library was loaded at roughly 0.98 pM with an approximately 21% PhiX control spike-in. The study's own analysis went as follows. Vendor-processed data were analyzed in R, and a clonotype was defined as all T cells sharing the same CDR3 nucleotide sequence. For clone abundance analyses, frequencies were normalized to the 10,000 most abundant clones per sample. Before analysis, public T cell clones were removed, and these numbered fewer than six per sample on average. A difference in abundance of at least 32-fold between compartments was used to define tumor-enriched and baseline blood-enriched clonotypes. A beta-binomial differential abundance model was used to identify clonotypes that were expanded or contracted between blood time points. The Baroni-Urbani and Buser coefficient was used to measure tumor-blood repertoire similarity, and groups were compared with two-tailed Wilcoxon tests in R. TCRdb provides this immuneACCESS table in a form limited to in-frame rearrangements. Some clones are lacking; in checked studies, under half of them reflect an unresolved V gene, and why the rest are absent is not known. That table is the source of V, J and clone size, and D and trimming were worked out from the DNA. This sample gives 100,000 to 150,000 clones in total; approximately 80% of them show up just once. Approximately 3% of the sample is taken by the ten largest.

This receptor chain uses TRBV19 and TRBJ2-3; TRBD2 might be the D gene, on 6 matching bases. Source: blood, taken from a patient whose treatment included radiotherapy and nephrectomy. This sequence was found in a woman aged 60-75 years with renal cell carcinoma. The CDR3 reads CASNTGDGRADTQYF. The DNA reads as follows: TGTGCCAGTAACACGGGGGACGGGCGGGCAGATACGCAGTATTTT.